This T cell receptor beta chain was recovered during a study of identical twins. Study-wide results and caveats: For cord blood, abundant beta clonotypes had fewer insertions, unlike memory repertoires, which showed none.

Only healthy Caucasians were enrolled as donors. A universal primer site arose from template switching, and cDNA bore unique molecular identifiers. TCRdb itself ran the 5' RACE reads through MiXCR, one entry per CDR3 protein. The sample carries 1.5 million to 2 million distinct CDR3 sequences, 25% to 35% recorded once. Comments on this clonotype: Its specificity is not known.

The sequencing input was cord blood. This sequence originates from a newborn girl in good health.

The CDR3 nucleotides read TGCAGTGCTGAGAGGAACCTACGAAACAATGAGCAGTACTTC. The encoded protein is CSAERNLRNNEQYF. The V and J genes are TRBV20-1 and TRBJ2-7; D is unclear. V lost 5 bases and J lost 7, with 21 bases in between. This CDR3 has 14 amino acids. CDR1 is DFQATT and CDR2 is SNEGSKA in the germline V gene (reference sequence).